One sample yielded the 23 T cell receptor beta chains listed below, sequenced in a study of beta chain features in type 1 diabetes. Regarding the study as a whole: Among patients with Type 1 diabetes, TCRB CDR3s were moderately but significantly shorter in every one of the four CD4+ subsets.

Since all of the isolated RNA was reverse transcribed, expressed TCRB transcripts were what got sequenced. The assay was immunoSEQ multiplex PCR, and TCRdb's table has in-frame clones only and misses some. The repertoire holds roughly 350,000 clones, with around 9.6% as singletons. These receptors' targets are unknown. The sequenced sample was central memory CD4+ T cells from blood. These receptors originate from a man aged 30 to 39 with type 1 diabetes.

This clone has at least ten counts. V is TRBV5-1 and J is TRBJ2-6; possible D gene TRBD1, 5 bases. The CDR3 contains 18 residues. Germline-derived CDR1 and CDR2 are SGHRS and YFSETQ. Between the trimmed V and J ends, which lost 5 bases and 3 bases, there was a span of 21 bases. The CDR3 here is CASSFEPQGVSGANVLTF. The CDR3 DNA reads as TGCGCCAGCAGTTTCGAGCCGCAAGGGGTTAGTGGGGCCAACGTCCTGACTTTC.

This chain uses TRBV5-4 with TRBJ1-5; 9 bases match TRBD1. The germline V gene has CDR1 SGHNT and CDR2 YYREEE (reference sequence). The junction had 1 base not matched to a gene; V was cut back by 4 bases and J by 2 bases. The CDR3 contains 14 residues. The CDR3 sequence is CASSRTGGNQPQHF. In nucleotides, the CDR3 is TGTGCCAGCAGCCGGACAGGGGGCAATCAGCCCCAGCATTTT.

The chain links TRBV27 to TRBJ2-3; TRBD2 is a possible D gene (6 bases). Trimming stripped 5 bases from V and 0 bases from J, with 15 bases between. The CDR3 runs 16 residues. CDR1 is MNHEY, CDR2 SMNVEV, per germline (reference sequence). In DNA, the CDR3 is TGTGCCAGCAGTCCAAATCTAGCGACCAGCACAGATACGCAGTATTTT. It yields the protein CASSPNLATSTDTQYF.

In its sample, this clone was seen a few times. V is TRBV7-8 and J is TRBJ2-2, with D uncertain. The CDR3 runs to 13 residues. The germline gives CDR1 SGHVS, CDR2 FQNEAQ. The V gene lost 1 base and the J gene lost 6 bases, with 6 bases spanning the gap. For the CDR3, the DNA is TGTGCCAGCAGCTTAGAGGGTCCCGGGGAGCTGTTTTTT. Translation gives CASSLEGPGELFF.

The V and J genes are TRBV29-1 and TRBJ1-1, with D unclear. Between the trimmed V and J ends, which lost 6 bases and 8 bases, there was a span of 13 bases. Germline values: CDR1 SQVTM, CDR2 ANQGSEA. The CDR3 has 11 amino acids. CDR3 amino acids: CSVVQAREAFF. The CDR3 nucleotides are TGCAGCGTCGTTCAGGCGAGAGAAGCTTTCTTT.

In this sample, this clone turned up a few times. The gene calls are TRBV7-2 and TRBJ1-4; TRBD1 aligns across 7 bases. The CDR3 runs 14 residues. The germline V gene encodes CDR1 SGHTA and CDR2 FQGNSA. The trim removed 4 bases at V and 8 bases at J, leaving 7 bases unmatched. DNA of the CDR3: TGTGCCAGCAGCTCTCGACAGGGATCCGAAAAACTGTTTTTT. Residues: CASSSRQGSEKLFF.

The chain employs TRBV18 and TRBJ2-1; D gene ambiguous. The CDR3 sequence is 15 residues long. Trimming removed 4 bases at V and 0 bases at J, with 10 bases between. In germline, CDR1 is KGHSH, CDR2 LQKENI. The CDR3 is CASSQGPFSYNEQFF. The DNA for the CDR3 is TGTGCCAGCTCACAAGGTCCTTTCTCCTACAATGAGCAGTTCTTC.

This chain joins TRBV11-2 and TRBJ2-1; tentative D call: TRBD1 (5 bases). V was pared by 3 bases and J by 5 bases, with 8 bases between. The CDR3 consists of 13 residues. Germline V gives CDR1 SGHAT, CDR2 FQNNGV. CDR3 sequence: CASSFVRDNEQFF. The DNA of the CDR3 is TGTGCCAGCAGCTTTGTCAGGGACAATGAGCAGTTCTTC.

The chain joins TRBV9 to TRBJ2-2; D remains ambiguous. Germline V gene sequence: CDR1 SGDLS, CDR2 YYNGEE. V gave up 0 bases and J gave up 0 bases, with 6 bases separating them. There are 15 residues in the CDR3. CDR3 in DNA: TGTGCCAGCAGCGTAGGAACCCCGAACACCGGGGAGCTGTTTTTT. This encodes CASSVGTPNTGELFF.

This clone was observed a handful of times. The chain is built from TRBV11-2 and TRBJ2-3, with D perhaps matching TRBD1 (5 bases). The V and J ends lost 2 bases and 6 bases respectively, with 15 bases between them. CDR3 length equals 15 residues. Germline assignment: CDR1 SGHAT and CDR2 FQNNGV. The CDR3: CASSLNGGKGDTQYF. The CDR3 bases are TGTGCCAGCAGCTTAAACGGTGGCAAGGGGGATACGCAGTATTTT.

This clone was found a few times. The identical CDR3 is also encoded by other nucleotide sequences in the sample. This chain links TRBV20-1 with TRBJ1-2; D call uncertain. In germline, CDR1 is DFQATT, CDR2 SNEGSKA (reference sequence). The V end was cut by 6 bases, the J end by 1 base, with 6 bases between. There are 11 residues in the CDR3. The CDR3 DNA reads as TGCAGTGCGAGGGATAACTATGGCTACACCTTC. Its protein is CSARDNYGYTF.

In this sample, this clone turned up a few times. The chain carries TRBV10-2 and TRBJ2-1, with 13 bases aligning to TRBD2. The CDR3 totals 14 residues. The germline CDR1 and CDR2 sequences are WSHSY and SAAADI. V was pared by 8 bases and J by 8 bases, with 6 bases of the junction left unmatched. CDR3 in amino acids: CASLRTSGSHEQFF. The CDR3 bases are TGCGCCAGCCTACGGACTAGCGGGAGCCATGAGCAGTTCTTC.

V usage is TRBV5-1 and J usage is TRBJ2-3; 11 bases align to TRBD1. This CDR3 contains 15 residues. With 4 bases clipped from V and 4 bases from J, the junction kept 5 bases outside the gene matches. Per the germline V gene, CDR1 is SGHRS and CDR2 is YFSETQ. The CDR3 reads CASSHGTGGSDTQYF. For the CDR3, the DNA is TGCGCCAGCAGCCATGGGACAGGGGGATCAGATACGCAGTATTTT.

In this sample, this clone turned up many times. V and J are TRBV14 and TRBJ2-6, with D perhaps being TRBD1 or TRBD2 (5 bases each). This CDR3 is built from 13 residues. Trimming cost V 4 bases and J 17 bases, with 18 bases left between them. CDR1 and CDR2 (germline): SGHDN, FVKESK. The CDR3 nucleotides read TGTGCCAGCAGCCTGATTACCGGGACGGACGTGACTTTC. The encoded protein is CASSLITGTDVTF.

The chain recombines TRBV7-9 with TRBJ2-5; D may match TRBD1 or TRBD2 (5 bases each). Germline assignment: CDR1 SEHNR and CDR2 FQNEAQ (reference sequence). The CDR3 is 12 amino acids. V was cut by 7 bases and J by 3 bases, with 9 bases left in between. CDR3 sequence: CASTGQEETQYF. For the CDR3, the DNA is TGTGCCAGCACGGGGCAGGAAGAGACCCAGTACTTC.

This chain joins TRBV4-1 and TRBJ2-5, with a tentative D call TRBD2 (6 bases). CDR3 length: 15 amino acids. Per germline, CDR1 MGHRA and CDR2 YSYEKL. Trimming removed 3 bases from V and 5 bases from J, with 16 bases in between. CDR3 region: CASSQGGGRGETQYF. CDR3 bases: TGCGCCAGCAGCCAGGGGGGAGGAAGAGGGGAGACCCAGTACTTC.

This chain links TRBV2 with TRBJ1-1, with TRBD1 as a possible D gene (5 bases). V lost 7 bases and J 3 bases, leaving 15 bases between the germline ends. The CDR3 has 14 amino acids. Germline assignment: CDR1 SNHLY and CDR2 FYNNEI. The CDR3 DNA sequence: TGTGCCAGCATCGGGAAAACAGGTGACACTGAAGCTTTCTTT. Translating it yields CASIGKTGDTEAFF.

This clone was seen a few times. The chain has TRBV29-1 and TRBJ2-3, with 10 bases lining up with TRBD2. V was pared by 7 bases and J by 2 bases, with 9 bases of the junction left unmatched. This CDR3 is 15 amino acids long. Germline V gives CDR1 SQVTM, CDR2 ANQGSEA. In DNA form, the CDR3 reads TGCAGCGGGCAAACTAGCGGGGTTATCACAGATACGCAGTATTTT. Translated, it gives CSGQTSGVITDTQYF.

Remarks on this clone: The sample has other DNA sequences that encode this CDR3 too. CDR3 DNA sequence: TGTGCCAGCTCACCCGGGACAGGCTACGAGCAGTACTTC. Translation gives CASSPGTGYEQYF. The chain carries TRBV18 and TRBJ2-7; 8 nucleotides agree with TRBD1. J lost 3 bases, V lost 3 bases, and 1 base had no gene match. The CDR3 has 13 residues. From germline, CDR1 is KGHSH and CDR2 LQKENI.

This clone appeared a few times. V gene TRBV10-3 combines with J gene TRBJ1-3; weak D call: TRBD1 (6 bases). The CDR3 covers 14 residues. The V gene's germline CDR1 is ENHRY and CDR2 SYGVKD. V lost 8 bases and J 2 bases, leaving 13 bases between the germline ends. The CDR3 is CAIRPDSTGNTIYF. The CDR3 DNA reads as TGTGCCATCCGCCCGGACAGCACTGGAAACACCATATATTTT.

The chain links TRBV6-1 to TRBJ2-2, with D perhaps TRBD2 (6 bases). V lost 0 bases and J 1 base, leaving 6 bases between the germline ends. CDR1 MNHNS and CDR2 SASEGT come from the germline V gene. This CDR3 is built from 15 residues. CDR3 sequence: CASSEASGNTGELFF. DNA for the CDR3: TGTGCCAGCAGTGAAGCTAGCGGGAACACCGGGGAGCTGTTTTTT.

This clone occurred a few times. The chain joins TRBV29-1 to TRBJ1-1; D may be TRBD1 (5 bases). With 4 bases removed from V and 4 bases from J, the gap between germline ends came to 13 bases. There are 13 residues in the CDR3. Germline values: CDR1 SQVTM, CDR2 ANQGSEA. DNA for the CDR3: TGCAGCGTTGGAGGGGAGAGAGGCACTGAAGCTTTCTTT. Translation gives CSVGGERGTEAFF.

CDR3 nucleotides: TGTGCCACCAGCAGAGCCTGGGGCTCAGAAGAGACCCAGTACTTC. Amino acid sequence: CATSRAWGSEETQYF. The genes are TRBV15 and TRBJ2-5; tentatively, D is TRBD1 (5 bases). The V end lost 1 base, the J end lost 3 bases, and 12 bases lay between the germline ends. There are 15 residues in the CDR3. Germline assignment: CDR1 LNHNV and CDR2 YYDKDF (reference sequence).